Described below is a single T cell receptor (beta chain) sequence and its context. Its antigen is still unknown. This sample is drawn from a study of cytomegalovirus exposure and HLA in healthy donors. CDR3 length: 15 amino acids. Germline V CDR1 and CDR2: LNHDA, SQIVND (reference sequence). J was trimmed by 5 bases and V by 5 bases; bases with no gene match: 7. The PCR was carried out with 60 Vbeta primers and 13 Jbeta primers. Clones were sequenced by immunoSEQ multiplex PCR, and TCRdb holds only the in-frame ones, with some missing. Of about 130,000 clones listed, approximately 8.8% are singletons. Whole-study results and caveats: Per a prior analysis, the majority of TCR beta V segments were productive roughly 87% or roughly 30% of the time. A missense variant in DCLRE1C was later tied to TCR beta V- and J-gene trimming. Overall, approximately 180 TCR beta chains were annotated as cytomegalovirus-associated. It was reportedly the case that the classifier diagnosed cytomegalovirus status with high specificity and sensitivity.

The sequencing sample was made of PBMCs. The V call is TRBV19, the J call TRBJ2-1, with TRBD1 identical over 9 bases. The TCR was taken from a man aged 35-49 years in good health and CMV-seronegative. The CDR3 nucleotides read TGTGCCAGTAGTCCGGGACAGGGTCAGAACAATGAGCAGTTCTTC. Translation gives CASSPGQGQNNEQFF.